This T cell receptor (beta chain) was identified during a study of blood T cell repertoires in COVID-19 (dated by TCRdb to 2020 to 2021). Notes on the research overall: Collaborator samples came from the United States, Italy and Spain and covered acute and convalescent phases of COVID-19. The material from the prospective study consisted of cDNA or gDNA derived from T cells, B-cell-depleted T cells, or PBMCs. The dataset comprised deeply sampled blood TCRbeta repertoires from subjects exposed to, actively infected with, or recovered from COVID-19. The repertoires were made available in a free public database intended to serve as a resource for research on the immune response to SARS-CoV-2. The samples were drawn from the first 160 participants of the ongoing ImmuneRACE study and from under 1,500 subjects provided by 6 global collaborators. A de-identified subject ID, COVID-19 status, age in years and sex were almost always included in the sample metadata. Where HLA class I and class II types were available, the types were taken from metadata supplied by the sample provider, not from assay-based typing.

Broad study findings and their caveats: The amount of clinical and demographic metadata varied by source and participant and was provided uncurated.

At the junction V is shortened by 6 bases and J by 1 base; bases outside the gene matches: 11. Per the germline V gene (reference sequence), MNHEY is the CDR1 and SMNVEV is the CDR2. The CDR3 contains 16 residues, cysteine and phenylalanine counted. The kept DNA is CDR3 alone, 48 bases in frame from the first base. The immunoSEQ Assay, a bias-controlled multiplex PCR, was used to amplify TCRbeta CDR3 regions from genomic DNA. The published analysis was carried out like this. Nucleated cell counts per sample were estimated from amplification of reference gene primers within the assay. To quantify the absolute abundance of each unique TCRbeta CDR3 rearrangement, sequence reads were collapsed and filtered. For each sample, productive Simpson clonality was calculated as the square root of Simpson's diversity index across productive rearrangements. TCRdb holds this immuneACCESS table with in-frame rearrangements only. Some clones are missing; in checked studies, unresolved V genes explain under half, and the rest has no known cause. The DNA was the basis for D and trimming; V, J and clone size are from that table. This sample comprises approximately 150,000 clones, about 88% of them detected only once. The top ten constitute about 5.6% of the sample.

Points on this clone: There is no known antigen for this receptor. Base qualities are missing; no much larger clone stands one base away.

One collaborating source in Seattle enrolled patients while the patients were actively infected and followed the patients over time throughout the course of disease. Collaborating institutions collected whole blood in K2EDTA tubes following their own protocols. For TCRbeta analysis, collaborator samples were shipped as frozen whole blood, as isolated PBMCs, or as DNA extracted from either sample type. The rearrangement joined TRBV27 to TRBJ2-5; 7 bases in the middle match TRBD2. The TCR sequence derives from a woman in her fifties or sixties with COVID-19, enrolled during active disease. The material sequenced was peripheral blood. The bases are TGTGCCAGCAGGCCTGGGGCGGGGGATCCCCAAGAGACCCAGTACTTC. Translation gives CASRPGAGDPQETQYF.